This entry lists 17 T cell receptor beta chains sequenced from one sample in a study of patients and donors after allogeneic stem cell transplantation. In TCRdb, the RT-PCR reads were re-called with MiXCR into one record per CDR3 protein. Of about 960,000 distinct CDR3 sequences in the sample, roughly 17% are singletons; the top ten hold roughly 6%. The sequenced sample consisted of blood, either unsorted or a sorted T cell fraction (not recorded which). The source is a human donor who was either an allogeneic HSCT recipient or a stem cell or donor lymphocyte infusion donor (not recorded which). It is not recorded whose cells these are; they may come from a transplant donor.

This clonotype showed up just a few times. This chain uses TRBV3-1 with TRBJ1-5; TRBD1 might be the D (6 bases). Germline values: CDR1 LGHDT, CDR2 YNNKEL (reference sequence). The V and J ends lost 1 base and 1 base respectively, with 17 bases between them. The CDR3 covers 18 residues. This CDR3 is CASSQVGGLGGSNQPQHF. CDR3 bases: TGTGCCAGCAGCCAAGTGGGGGGCCTCGGGGGGAGCAATCAGCCCCAGCATTTT.

The chain uses TRBV27 and TRBJ2-5; no firm D call. CDR3 length equals 12 residues. Germline CDR1 is MNHEY and CDR2 is SMNVEV (reference sequence). The V gene lost 6 bases and the J gene lost 3 bases, with 8 bases spanning the gap. The CDR3: CASRTDEETQYF. Here the CDR3 DNA reads TGTGCCAGCAGAACAGATGAAGAGACCCAGTACTTC.

This clonotype was found a few times. V usage is TRBV20-1 and J usage is TRBJ1-1; no clear D gene. Trimming left V 0 bases short and J 4 bases short, with 15 bases between. Germline CDR1 DFQATT, CDR2 SNEGSKA (reference sequence). The CDR3 covers 15 residues. CDR3 nucleotide sequence: TGCAGTGCTAGAGACCTCCCCTTGGTACGCACTGAAGCTTTCTTT. Translating it yields CSARDLPLVRTEAFF.

The rearrangement links TRBV6-1 to TRBJ1-1; maybe TRBD1 (5 bases). The CDR3 contains 14 residues. From germline, CDR1 is MNHNS and CDR2 SASEGT. Trimming cost V 7 bases and J 5 bases, with 17 bases left between them. CDR3 in amino acids: CASIITGTETEAFF. The CDR3 bases are TGTGCCAGCATCATAACCGGGACGGAGACTGAAGCTTTCTTT.

This chain uses TRBV14 with TRBJ2-6; 10 bases are a match to TRBD1. This CDR3 comprises 18 residues. The junction had 9 bases not matched to a gene; V was cut back by 5 bases and J by 2 bases. Germline V lookup: CDR1 SGHDN, CDR2 FVKESK. For the CDR3, the DNA is TGTGCCAGCAGCAAGACCGGGACAGGGGAAGCTGGGGCCAACGTCCTGACTTTC. It codes for CASSKTGTGEAGANVLTF. Based on the CDR3 plus reference TRBV14 and TRBJ2-6, the full variable domain is EAGVTQFPSHSVIEKGQTVTLRCDPISGHDNLYWYRRVMGKEIKFLLHFVKESKQDESGMPNNRFLAERTGGTYSTLKVQPAELEDSGVYFCASSKTGTGEAGANVLTFGAGSRLTVL.

This clonotype has only a few counts. The chain joins TRBV11-3 to TRBJ2-1; possible D gene TRBD2, 5 bases. CDR1 is SGHNT and CDR2 is YENEEA in the germline V gene. This CDR3 has 13 amino acids. V dropped 5 bases and J dropped 5 bases, with 10 bases sitting between them. Here the CDR3 DNA reads TGTGCCAGCAGCACGGGGAGCCACAATGAGCAGTTCTTC. Translating it yields CASSTGSHNEQFF.

This clonotype has only a few counts. J is TRBJ2-6 and V is TRBV24-1; TRBD1 aligns across 7 bases. The germline gives CDR1 KGHDR, CDR2 SFDVKD. The CDR3 runs 17 residues. V lost 3 bases to trimming and J lost 4 bases; unmatched junction nucleotides: 8. The CDR3, as DNA: TGTGCCACCAGTGATCACTACAGGGGTTCCGGGGCCAACGTCCTGACTTTC. Protein: CATSDHYRGSGANVLTF.

The chain links TRBV27 to TRBJ2-3, with D hard to call. V lost 5 bases, J lost 2 bases, and 14 bases lay in between. CDR1 and CDR2 from the germline V gene are MNHEY and SMNVEV (reference sequence). The CDR3 spans 15 residues. The CDR3 protein is CASSPRQTLTDTQYF. The CDR3 DNA sequence: TGTGCCAGCAGTCCACGCCAAACCCTCACAGATACGCAGTATTTT.

The rearrangement uses TRBV30 and TRBJ1-6; D is uncertain. The ends were cut back, 0 bases at V and 5 bases at J, with 8 bases in the middle. Germline values: CDR1 GTSNPN, CDR2 SVGIG (reference sequence). CDR3 length equals 14 residues. CDR3 nucleotides: TGTGCCTGGAGTGTACGGCAGGATAATTCACCCCTCCACTTT. Protein product: CAWSVRQDNSPLHF. Drawing the rest from reference TRBV30 and TRBJ1-6, the complete variable domain is SQTIHQWPATLVQPVGSPLSLECTVEGTSNPNLYWYRQAAGRGLQLLFYSVGIGQISSEVPQNLSASRPQDRQFILSSKKLLLSDSGFYLCAWSVRQDNSPLHFGNGTRLTVT.

This clonotype was counted between two and nine times. This chain links TRBV2 with TRBJ2-4, with D uncertain. Germline loops: CDR1 SNHLY, CDR2 FYNNEI. The ends were cut back, 6 bases at V and 8 bases at J, with 14 bases in the middle. CDR3 length: 13 amino acids. This CDR3 reads CASRGGTFDIQYF. DNA of the CDR3: TGTGCCAGCAGGGGCGGAACCTTTGACATTCAGTACTTC.

This clonotype was counted between two and nine times. The chain couples TRBV20-1 to TRBJ1-2; D call uncertain. Germline loops: CDR1 DFQATT, CDR2 SNEGSKA (reference sequence). The V gene lost 5 bases and the J gene lost 10 bases, with 14 bases spanning the gap. This CDR3 region has 11 residues. CDR3 protein: CSAARTGDYTF. DNA of the CDR3: TGCAGTGCTGCCCGGACCGGGGACTACACCTTC.

CDR3 amino acids: CASSPSWGTMYEQYF. The CDR3 nucleotides are TGTGCCAGCAGCCCCTCTTGGGGGACTATGTACGAGCAGTACTTC. The chain uses TRBV6-1 and TRBJ2-7; 7 nucleotides line up with TRBD2. The CDR3 is 15 amino acids. Looked up from germline, CDR1 is MNHNS and CDR2 is SASEGT. V was clipped by 6 bases and J by 4 bases; unmatched bases: 12.

The chain carries TRBV6-4 and TRBJ1-1; D is ambiguous. The CDR3 runs 13 residues. Germline V gene lookup returns CDR1 MRHNA and CDR2 SNTAGT. Trimming pared 3 bases from V and 1 base from J, leaving 6 bases between. CDR3 loop: CASSEEENTEAFF. CDR3 sequence (DNA): TGTGCCAGCAGTGAAGAGGAGAACACTGAAGCTTTCTTT.

This clonotype was counted between two and nine times. The chain is built from TRBV3-1 and TRBJ2-1; 12 positions agree with TRBD2. The junction had 9 bases not matched to a gene; V was cut back by 0 bases and J by 9 bases. Germline V gene data show CDR1 as LGHDT and CDR2 as YNNKEL (reference sequence). CDR3 length: 17 amino acids. CDR3 in amino acids: CASSQDPSGRGSSEQFF. Here the CDR3 DNA reads TGTGCCAGCAGCCAAGACCCTAGCGGGAGGGGTAGTAGTGAGCAGTTCTTC.

This sequence joins TRBV11-2 and TRBJ2-1; D could derive from TRBD1 or TRBD2 (6 bases each). The CDR3 runs to 18 residues. Germline CDR1 reads SGHAT; CDR2 reads FQNNGV. V shed 3 bases and J shed 7 bases, with 25 bases lying between them. CDR3 in amino acids: CASSFEGGKAGLLNEQFF. The CDR3, as DNA: TGTGCCAGCAGCTTCGAGGGGGGCAAAGCGGGCTTGCTGAATGAGCAGTTCTTC.

The chain recombines TRBV2 with TRBJ2-3, with D perhaps given as TRBD1 or TRBD2 (5 bases each). This CDR3 comprises 15 residues. Between the trimmed V and J ends, which lost 0 bases and 3 bases, there was a span of 10 bases. Germline V CDR1 and CDR2: SNHLY, FYNNEI. CDR3 amino acids: CASSEAGWGTDTQYF. For the CDR3, the DNA is TGTGCCAGCAGTGAAGCGGGTTGGGGGACAGATACGCAGTATTTT.

The chain is built from TRBV2 and TRBJ2-4; 10 positions match TRBD2. With V trimmed by 5 bases and J by 1 base, 2 bases remained unmatched. Germline lookup yields CDR1 SNHLY and CDR2 FYNNEI. The length of the CDR3 is 15 residues. For the CDR3, the DNA is TGTGCCAGCAGTATTAGCGGGGGGGCCAAAAACATTCAGTACTTC. As protein: CASSISGGAKNIQYF.